This TCR beta chain was identified during a study of response to subunit inactivated influenza vaccine. General observations from the study: Authors suggested that a seasonal influenza vaccination recruits few new T cells each time.

TCRdb reanalysed the RT-PCR reads using MiXCR and keeps one entry per CDR3 protein. The sample has fewer than 750,000 distinct CDR3 sequences; 12% to 15% are singletons. Of note for this clonotype: Antigen unknown.

There are 16 residues in the CDR3. V was trimmed by 1 base and J by 0 bases, leaving 12 bases between them. Germline assignment: CDR1 SNHLY and CDR2 FYNNEI. Sequenced here: PBMCs from blood, sampled approximately 13 days after vaccination. This clonotype originated in a man over 45 who received an inactivated influenza vaccine. The V and J genes are TRBV2 and TRBJ1-1; D is uncertain. The CDR3: CASSEVGIALNTEAFF. As DNA, the CDR3 is TGTGCCAGCAGTGAAGTGGGGATAGCCCTGAACACTGAAGCTTTCTTT.